The following is a TCR beta chain sequence with its context. Its antigen remains unknown. This entry is derived from a study of cytomegalovirus exposure and HLA in healthy donors. In germline, CDR1 is MDHEN, CDR2 SYDVKM. V lost 6 bases and J lost 8; bases outside the gene matches: 9. The CDR3 consists of 14 residues. The study's findings and limits: As confirmed in vitro, a few CMV-associated chains were specific for CMV antigens. The study labeled more than 150 TCR beta chains cytomegalovirus-associated. Rare sequences made up most TCRs, while some public TCRs were found in many donors.

Separate from the 666-subject first cohort was the approximately 130-subject validation cohort, to which the donors belonged. Sequencing was performed with immunoSEQ multiplex PCR; in TCRdb, only in-frame clones are kept and a portion is missing. The table shows some 150,000 clones, with 80% to 90% occurring only once. The sequence was collected from a woman aged 18-29 years in good health and CMV-seropositive. The sample comprised PBMCs. The chain links TRBV28 to TRBJ1-3, with 8 bases fitting TRBD1. CDR3 residues: CASSPGGEGDTIYF. DNA for the CDR3: TGTGCCAGCAGCCCAGGGGGCGAAGGGGACACCATATATTTT.